This TCR beta chain was captured in a study of shared clonotypes between healthy human individuals. About this clone itself: This specimen includes other DNA sequences encoding the same CDR3.

Clones were sequenced by immunoSEQ multiplex PCR, and TCRdb holds only the in-frame ones, with some missing. The sample has roughly 1 million clones, around 82% seen once. The receptor was isolated from a man between 18 and 29 years old in good health. Some clones in this sample may be carry-over from other donors' samples. The sample was memory CD4+ T cells from PBMCs. Subset of the sample: CD45RA-negative fraction.

CDR3 sequence reads: CASSLGGNTDTQYF. CDR3 nucleotides: TGTGCCAGCAGCTTAGGGGGAAACACAGATACGCAGTATTTT. The rearrangement joins TRBV7-2 to TRBJ2-3; D unresolved. The CDR3 totals 14 residues. V lost 1 base, J lost 2 bases, and 7 bases lay in between. Germline V gene data show CDR1 as SGHTA and CDR2 as FQGNSA.